The 18 T cell receptor beta chains given below trace back to one sample, sequenced in a study of PD-L1 blockade in urothelial cancer. Sequencing was performed with immunoSEQ multiplex PCR; in TCRdb, only in-frame clones are kept and a portion is missing. The sample has 70,000 to 95,000 clones, 84% seen once; the top ten hold 2% to 2.5%. The time point: pretreatment peripheral blood. This specimen was PBMCs, taken around atezolizumab (anti-PD-L1) treatment. Every receptor here comes from a man in his fifties or sixties with urothelial cancer.

The rearrangement links TRBV19 to TRBJ1-6; unclear D gene. From germline, CDR1 is LNHDA and CDR2 SQIVND (reference sequence). The CDR3 is 13 amino acids. Trimming stripped 3 bases from V and 4 bases from J, with 4 bases between. The CDR3 DNA reads as TGTGCCAGTAGTATCCAGTATAATTCACCCCTCCACTTT. Its protein product is CASSIQYNSPLHF.

This clone was counted between two and nine times. The V gene is TRBV4-3, the J gene TRBJ2-7, with D possibly matching TRBD2 (6 bases). This CDR3 region has 14 residues. Germline CDR1 and CDR2: LGHNA and YSLEER. Trimming removed 5 bases at V and 6 bases at J, with 17 bases between. The CDR3 loop reads CASSNSGGPSEQYF. As DNA, the CDR3 is TGCGCCAGCAGCAATAGCGGAGGGCCCTCCGAGCAGTACTTC.

The chain links TRBV28 to TRBJ2-2, with unresolved D. V was cut by 2 bases and J by 6 bases, with 19 bases left in between. Germline V gene data show CDR1 as MDHEN and CDR2 as SYDVKM. This CDR3 spans 17 amino acids. The CDR3 nucleotides are TGTGCCAGCAGTTTAATAAAGGAGCCGGGTAACTCCGGGGAGCTGTTTTTT. Translated, it gives CASSLIKEPGNSGELFF.

This chain joins TRBV19 and TRBJ2-1; tentatively, D is TRBD2 (6 bases). Germline CDR1 is LNHDA and CDR2 is SQIVND (reference sequence). The V gene lost 6 bases and the J gene lost 7 bases, with 19 bases spanning the gap. The CDR3 spans 15 residues. CDR3 protein: CASRAGLLPRNEQFF. Here the CDR3 DNA reads TGTGCCAGTAGGGCGGGATTGCTTCCCCGGAATGAGCAGTTCTTC.

The rearrangement uses TRBV9 and TRBJ2-3; the match to TRBD1 covers 9 bases. This CDR3 is built from 15 residues. J gave up 5 bases and V 4 bases, and 8 bases lay outside the gene matches. Germline V gene sequence: CDR1 SGDLS, CDR2 YYNGEE. CDR3 sequence reads: CASSLTGGAEDTQYF. In DNA, the CDR3 is TGTGCCAGCAGCTTAACAGGGGGCGCGGAAGATACGCAGTATTTT. The entire variable domain, with the rest obtained from reference TRBV9 and TRBJ2-3, is as follows: DSGVTQTPKHLITATGQRVTLRCSPRSGDLSVYWYQQSLDQGLQFLIQYYNGEERAKGNILERFSAQQFPDLHSELNLSSLELGDSALYFCASSLTGGAEDTQYFGPGTRLTVL.

The J gene is TRBJ2-7, the V gene TRBV11-2, with 7 bases aligning to TRBD2. After removal of 1 base from V and 2 bases from J, the junction contained 2 bases not matched to a gene. Germline-derived CDR1 and CDR2 are SGHAT and FQNNGV. This CDR3 comprises 14 residues. The CDR3 DNA reads as TGTGCCAGCAGCTTAGTCGCGGGGGCCTACGAGCAGTACTTC. As protein: CASSLVAGAYEQYF. Filled out from reference TRBV11-2 and TRBJ2-7, the complete variable domain reads EAGVAQSPRYKIIEKRQSVAFWCNPISGHATLYWYQQILGQGPKLLIQFQNNGVVDDSQLPKDRFSAERLKGVDSTLKIQPAKLEDSAVYLCASSLVAGAYEQYFGPGTRLTVT.

The table lists this clone with a count of one. The V gene is TRBV4-2, the J gene TRBJ1-2; tentatively, D is TRBD1 (5 bases). V lost 0 bases to trimming and J lost 0 bases, with 23 bases between them. Germline CDR1 reads LGHNA; CDR2 reads YNFKEQ. The CDR3 covers 20 residues. Here the CDR3 DNA reads TGTGCCAGCAGCCAAGATGCTTACGGGTCCTCCAGGGAAGCTAACTATGGCTACACCTTC. This codes for CASSQDAYGSSREANYGYTF.

The chain combines TRBV7-2 with TRBJ2-7; TRBD1 is a possible D gene (5 bases). This CDR3 comprises 14 residues. Germline V gene sequence: CDR1 SGHTA, CDR2 FQGNSA. V was pared by 1 base and J by 2 bases, with 9 bases between. The CDR3 DNA is TGTGCCAGCAGCTTAGGGGGCAAAACCTACGAGCAGTACTTC. It encodes CASSLGGKTYEQYF.

To note about this clone: A junction end diverges from the germline sequence, so it may reflect a read error. CDR3 nucleotide sequence: TGTGCCAGCAACCTCCCCCCGGACTCCGGGGACTTC. Translating gives CASNLPPDSGDF. The rearrangement links TRBV2 to TRBJ2-5, with a weak D call TRBD2 (5 bases). The CDR3 consists of 12 residues. Germline V lookup: CDR1 SNHLY, CDR2 FYNNEI.

The chain carries TRBV18 and TRBJ2-7; 9 bases line up with TRBD1. Germline V gene lookup returns CDR1 KGHSH and CDR2 LQKENI. This CDR3 is 14 amino acids long. V shed 5 bases and J 2 bases; nucleotides not matched to a gene: 4. The DNA for the CDR3 is TGTGCCAGCTCATCCGGGACAGGGACCTACGAGCAGTACTTC. It specifies CASSSGTGTYEQYF.

The chain is built from TRBV4-1 and TRBJ2-4; 7 positions match TRBD2. The germline V gene encodes CDR1 MGHRA and CDR2 YSYEKL. V shed 1 base, J shed 0 bases, and the junction held 9 bases outside the gene matches. The CDR3 spans 18 residues. The CDR3 loop is CASSQVQGPGGAKNIQYF. The CDR3, as DNA: TGCGCCAGCAGCCAAGTGCAAGGTCCGGGGGGAGCCAAAAACATTCAGTACTTC.

The chain has TRBV2 and TRBJ1-6; weak D call: TRBD1 (6 bases). V lost 7 bases and J lost 7, with 14 bases in between. Germline values: CDR1 SNHLY, CDR2 FYNNEI. The CDR3 runs to 14 residues. The CDR3 nucleotides are TGTGCCAGCACCACGAGGGGGAGCAATTCACCCCTCCACTTT. Protein sequence: CASTTRGSNSPLHF.

The chain couples TRBV6-6 to TRBJ2-2; 7 nucleotides align to TRBD1. This CDR3 spans 15 amino acids. Germline loops: CDR1 MNHNY, CDR2 SVGAGI (reference sequence). Trimming cost V 6 bases and J 3 bases; bases outside gene matches: 7. Here the CDR3 DNA reads TGTGCCAGCAGACCTGACAGGGTTGACACCGGGGAGCTGTTTTTT. Translation: CASRPDRVDTGELFF.

The CDR3 region is CASSLGREINEQFF. CDR3 nucleotides: TGTGCCAGCAGTTTGGGGCGGGAGATCAATGAGCAGTTCTTC. This chain links TRBV27 with TRBJ2-1; 7 bases align to TRBD2. Per germline, CDR1 MNHEY and CDR2 SMNVEV (reference sequence). J was trimmed by 6 bases and V by 3 bases; bases with no gene match: 5. The CDR3 totals 14 residues.

The chain couples TRBV2 to TRBJ1-1; TRBD1 agrees at 9 bases. CDR3 length equals 15 residues. V lost 4 bases to trimming and J lost 4 bases; unmatched junction nucleotides: 7. Germline-derived CDR1 and CDR2 are SNHLY and FYNNEI. CDR3 loop: CASSVGTGRFTEAFF. The CDR3 DNA reads as TGTGCCAGCAGTGTCGGGACAGGGCGGTTCACTGAAGCTTTCTTT.

This chain joins TRBV27 and TRBJ1-1, with 7 bases fitting TRBD1. This CDR3 has 14 residues. CDR1 is MNHEY, CDR2 SMNVEV, per germline (reference sequence). Germline trimming cut 0 bases from V and 4 bases from J; bases unmatched to any gene: 2. This CDR3 is CASSLSRQGTEAFF. CDR3 DNA sequence: TGTGCCAGCAGTTTATCTCGACAGGGCACTGAAGCTTTCTTT.

A word on this clone: The junction does not match germline at one end; this may be a read error. J is TRBJ2-3 and V is TRBV7-2; TRBD1 agrees at 9 bases. The CDR3 is 12 amino acids. Looked up from germline, CDR1 is SGHTA and CDR2 is FQGNSA. The CDR3 bases are TGTGCCAGCAGCGTATACAGGGGGCCGCCGCATTTT. As protein: CASSVYRGPPHF.

The V and J genes are TRBV4-3 and TRBJ2-5; D is possibly TRBD1 (7 bases). Germline V CDR1 and CDR2: LGHNA, YSLEER. This CDR3 comprises 14 residues. V was clipped by 5 bases and J by 5 bases, with 15 bases between them. CDR3 coding DNA: TGCGCCAGCAGCGGCCGACAGGGACTGGAGACCCAGTACTTC. Its translation: CASSGRQGLETQYF.